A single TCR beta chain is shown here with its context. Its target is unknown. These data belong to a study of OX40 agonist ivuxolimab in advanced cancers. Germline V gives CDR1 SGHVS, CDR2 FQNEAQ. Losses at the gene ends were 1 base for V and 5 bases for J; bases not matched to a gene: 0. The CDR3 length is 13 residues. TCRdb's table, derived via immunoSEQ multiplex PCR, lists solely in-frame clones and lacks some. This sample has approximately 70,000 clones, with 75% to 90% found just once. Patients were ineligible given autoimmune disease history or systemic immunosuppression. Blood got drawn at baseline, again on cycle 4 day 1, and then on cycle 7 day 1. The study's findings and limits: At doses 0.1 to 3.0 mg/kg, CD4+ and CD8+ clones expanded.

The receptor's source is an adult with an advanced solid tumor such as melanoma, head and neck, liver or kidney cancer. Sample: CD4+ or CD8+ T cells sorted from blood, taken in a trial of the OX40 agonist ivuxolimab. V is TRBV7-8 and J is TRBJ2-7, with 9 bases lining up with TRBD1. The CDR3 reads CASSLGDRDEQYV. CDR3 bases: TGTGCCAGCAGCTTAGGGGACAGGGACGAGCAGTACGTC.